This T cell receptor beta chain was documented in a study of T cell responses to AZD1222 COVID-19 vaccine. Germline CDR1 is LNHDA and CDR2 is SQIVND (reference sequence). Deletions cut 3 bases from V and 5 bases from J, with 11 bases between. CDR3 length: 14 residues. Note on this clone: Its antigen is not known.

Broader study findings: Reportedly, close to half of spike-specific TCRs are directed against unmutated variant regions. Elevations in Spike-specific TCR breadth and depth followed administration of two AZD1222 doses.

Pooling of second doses given at about 4 or about 12 weeks was done. Profiling relied on immunoSEQ multiplex PCR, and the TCRdb table lists in-frame clones only, not all of them. The sample lists around 54,000 clones; around nine tenths were seen once. The chain links TRBV19 to TRBJ1-5; D is unclear. The material was peripheral blood, obtained 28 days after the second AZD1222 dose. The receptor was derived from an adult who received the AZD1222 COVID-19 vaccine. This CDR3 is CASSIPGNYQPQHF. The CDR3 DNA sequence: TGTGCCAGTAGTATCCCCGGGAACTATCAGCCCCAGCATTTT.